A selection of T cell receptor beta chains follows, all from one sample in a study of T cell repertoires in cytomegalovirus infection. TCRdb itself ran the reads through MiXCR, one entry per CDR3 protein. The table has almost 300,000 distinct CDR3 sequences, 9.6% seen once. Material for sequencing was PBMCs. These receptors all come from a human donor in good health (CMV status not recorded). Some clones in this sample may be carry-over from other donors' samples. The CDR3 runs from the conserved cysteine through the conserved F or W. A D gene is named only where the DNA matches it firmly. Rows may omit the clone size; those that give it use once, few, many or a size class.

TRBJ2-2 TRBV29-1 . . CSGNQNTGELFF TGCAGCGGCAATCAGAACACCGGGGAGCTGTTTTTT
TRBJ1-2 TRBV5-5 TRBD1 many CASSFAGTGGGFAYGYTF TGTGCCAGCAGCTTTGCTGGGACAGGGGGCGGATTCGCTTATGGCTACACCTTC
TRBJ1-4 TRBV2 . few CASSEARTSEKLFF TGTGCCAGCAGTGAAGCGAGGACTAGTGAAAAACTGTTTTTT
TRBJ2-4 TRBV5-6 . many CASSSTGGPNIQYF TGTGCCAGCAGCTCAACGGGGGGCCCAAACATTCAGTACTTC
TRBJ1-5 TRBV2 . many CASSEIRAAFYSNQPQHF TGTGCCAGCAGTGAAATCCGGGCAGCCTTTTATAGCAATCAGCCCCAGCATTTT
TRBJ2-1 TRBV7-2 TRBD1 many CASSSGQGSYNEQFF TGTGCCAGCAGCTCGGGACAGGGGTCCTACAATGAGCAGTTCTTC
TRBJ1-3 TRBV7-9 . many CASSPLGVGNTIYF TGTGCCAGCAGCCCGTTAGGAGTCGGAAACACCATATATTTT
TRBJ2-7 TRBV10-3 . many CAIKWWENHSYEQYF TGTGCCATAAAATGGTGGGAGAACCATTCCTACGAGCAGTACTTC
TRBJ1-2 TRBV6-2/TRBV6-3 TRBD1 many CASSLRQGGYGYTF TGTGCCAGCAGTCTTCGACAGGGCGGCTATGGCTACACCTTC
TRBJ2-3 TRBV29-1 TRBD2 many CSVGGTDTQYF TGCAGCGTGGGGGGGACAGATACGCAGTATTTT
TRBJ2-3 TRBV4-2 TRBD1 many CASSQDIPGQGTDTQYF TGTGCCAGCAGCCAAGATATTCCGGGACAGGGCACAGATACGCAGTATTTT
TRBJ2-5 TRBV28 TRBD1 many CASIQTRGRAETQYF TGTGCCAGCATCCAAACTAGGGGGCGCGCGGAGACCCAGTACTTC
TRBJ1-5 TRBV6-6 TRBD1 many CASSAQTGLVSGNQPQHF TGTGCCAGCAGTGCCCAGACAGGGCTGGTCTCGGGCAATCAGCCCCAGCATTTT
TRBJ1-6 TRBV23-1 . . CASSQRSRGRYSPLHF TGCGCCAGCAGTCAAAGGTCCAGGGGAAGATATTCACCCCTCCACTTT
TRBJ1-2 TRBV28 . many CASSPGGVSYGYTF TGTGCCAGCAGTCCGGGCGGGGTTTCCTATGGCTACACCTTC
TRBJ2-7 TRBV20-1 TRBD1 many CSASDRRRVSEQYF TGCAGTGCTTCGGACAGGCGTCGGGTCTCGGAGCAGTACTTC
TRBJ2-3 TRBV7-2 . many CASSFRADTQYF TGTGCCAGCAGCTTCAGGGCCGATACGCAGTATTTT
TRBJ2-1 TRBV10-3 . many CAISVSYNEQFF TGTGCCATCAGTGTATCTTACAATGAGCAGTTCTTC
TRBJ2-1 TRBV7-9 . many CASSLARWEAGENEQFF TGTGCCAGCAGCTTAGCGCGGTGGGAGGCAGGGGAGAATGAGCAGTTCTTC
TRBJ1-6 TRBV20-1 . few CSAKRGGAVYNSPLHF TGCAGTGCTAAAAGGGGGGGGGCTGTCTATAATTCACCCCTCCACTTT
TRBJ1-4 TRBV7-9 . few CASSLWTGQGEKLFF TGTGCCAGCAGCTTATGGACGGGCCAGGGTGAAAAACTGTTTTTT
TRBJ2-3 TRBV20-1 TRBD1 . CSARDYRDSPTDTQYF TGCAGTGCTAGAGACTACCGGGACAGCCCCACAGATACGCAGTATTTT
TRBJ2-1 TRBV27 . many CASSPAVDHEQFF TGTGCCAGCAGTCCAGCAGTCGACCATGAGCAGTTCTTC
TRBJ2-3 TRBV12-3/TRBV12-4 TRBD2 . CASTQLAGVAHTQYF TGTGCCAGCACCCAATTAGCGGGGGTTGCTCATACGCAGTATTTT
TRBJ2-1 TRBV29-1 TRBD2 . CSVGLGGIGPYEQFF TGCAGCGTTGGACTGGGAGGGATAGGCCCCTATGAGCAGTTCTTC
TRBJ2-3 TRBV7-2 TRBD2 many CASSLVAGEITDTQYF TGTGCCAGCAGCTTAGTGGCGGGGGAGATCACAGATACGCAGTATTTT
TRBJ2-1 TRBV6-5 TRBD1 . CASSKTGVTEQFF TGTGCCAGCAGTAAGACAGGGGTCACTGAGCAGTTCTTC
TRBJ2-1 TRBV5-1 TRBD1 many CASSLEGQNEQFF TGCGCCAGCAGCTTGGAGGGACAGAATGAGCAGTTCTTC
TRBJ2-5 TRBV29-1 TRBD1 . CSVVPHYNRGQETQYF TGCAGCGTTGTCCCCCATTATAACAGGGGACAAGAGACCCAGTACTTC
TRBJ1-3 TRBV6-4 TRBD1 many CASSQQGNGNTIYF TGTGCCAGCAGTCAACAGGGGAACGGAAACACCATATATTTT
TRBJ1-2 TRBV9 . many CASSARTGYTF TGTGCCAGCAGCGCAAGGACAGGCTACACCTTC
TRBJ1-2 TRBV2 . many CASSESRARGYGYTF TGTGCCAGCAGTGAATCTAGGGCCAGGGGATATGGCTACACCTTC
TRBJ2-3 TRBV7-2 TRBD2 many CASSLTGGLDTQYF TGTGCCAGCAGCTTAACGGGGGGGCTAGATACGCAGTATTTT
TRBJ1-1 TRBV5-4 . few CASSLLRETYTEAFF TGTGCCAGCAGCTTGTTAAGGGAAACCTACACTGAAGCTTTCTTT
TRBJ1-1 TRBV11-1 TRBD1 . CASSLNDRGRSTEAFF TGTGCCAGCAGCTTAAACGACAGGGGGCGAAGCACTGAAGCTTTCTTT
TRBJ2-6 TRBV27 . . CASSSPSLGATSGANVLTF TGTGCCAGCAGTTCACCCTCACTAGGGGCGACATCTGGGGCCAACGTCCTGACTTTC
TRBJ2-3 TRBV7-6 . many CASSFQPASTDTQYF TGTGCCAGCAGCTTCCAACCGGCTAGCACAGATACGCAGTATTTT